The present TCR beta chain was sequenced within a study of human T cells and chemical hapten exposure (dated by TCRdb to the early 2020s). Context from the whole study: For sensitization, 2% DPC in acetone was applied to a 2 cm by 2 cm area of upper inner arm skin. Throughout the roughly 24-week study period, patients were also given weekly therapeutic DPC doses on the scalp. Patch testing on the upper back used Finn chambers containing 0.01% DPC, with scoring done after 6 days according to International Contact Dermatitis Research Group standards. The patient cohort, mostly female, included alopecia areata with under or over 50% scalp involvement, alopecia totalis and alopecia universalis. Libraries were combined into a pool for sequencing, and differences in TCR yield between samples came mainly from small differences in library volumes within the pool. Peripheral blood TCR repertoire changes were tracked in vivo in alopecia patients during primary and secondary sensitization to the hapten diphenylcyclopropenone (DPC). Blood was sampled from patients pre-sensitization (week 0) and at 2, 6 and about 24 weeks after DPC sensitization. Around 29 alopecia patients provided blood for TCR sequencing at one to four time points (pre-sensitization, 2, 6 and 24 weeks). The investigation overall reported the following: Because every patient had alopecia, a presumed autoimmune disease, the patients' immune response might differ from that of healthy individuals. The number of TCRs above 1 in 1000 frequency did not change with DPC sensitization; there was no evidence of global repertoire structure alterations. A positive correlation was found between the number of PT1 expanded TCRs and patch test score, with significance reached at thresholds 8, 16 and 32 but not 4. Repeated subsampling changed both the strength of the expansion versus patch-test correlation and the threshold at which the correlation became significant. Compared with pre-sensitization or healthy control sets, expanded TCRs formed significantly more large CDR3 similarity clusters, which is consistent with antigen-driven responses.

Libraries were made using RACE. TCRdb records NextSeq 500 as the sequencer. During library preparation, unique molecular identifiers were attached to individual cDNA molecules so that TCRs could be counted in a quantitative, reproducible way. Both TCR alpha and TCR beta chains were sequenced from each blood RNA sample. The authors' pipeline ran thus. The median number of TCRs per sample was some 100,000, ranging from about 20,000 to 690,600. V, J and CDR3 annotation of the TCR reads was carried out using the Decombinator software suite. To make PS versus PT1 abundance plots, every sample was subsampled to the same number of TCRs (28,000). TCRs were defined as expanded if absent before sensitization and observed at least eight times at the 2-week time point. The public reads were reprocessed in TCRdb via fastp at Q25 and MiXCR, keeping in-frame beta chains. CDR3 protein sequences are deduplicated, and each keeps its most common genes and DNA. What appears here as the V and J calls and clone size reflects TCRdb's work, not the paper's. The sample data list about 110,000 distinct CDR3 sequences, and 9% to 15% of these were observed just once. 1.6% of the sample belongs to the ten largest clones.

The germline V gene provides CDR1 MDHEN and CDR2 SYDVKM. The CDR3 numbers 14 residues from cysteine through phenylalanine. The retained sequence is limited to the CDR3, 42 bases, with the frame set at the first base. V was cut back by 2 bases and J by 5 bases, leaving a gap of 10 bases between them. In light of the paper, this sample's time point label describes: pre-sensitization, week 0. Read against the paper, the sample's treatment or condition label means: therapeutic diphenylcyclopropenone sensitization with weekly scalp DPC. Blood at each patch-test visit was drawn before the patch test was applied. To be eligible, patients had to be aged 18 to 70, diagnosed with alopecia and judged suitable for DPC therapy, while pregnant patients were excluded. Total RNA was extracted from unfractionated whole blood that had been collected in Tempus Blood RNA tubes. As to this clonotype: Its antigen is unknown. The input lacks base qualities; no much larger clone sits a single base away.

This TCR came from a woman aged 50 to 60 with alopecia areata. Some clones in this sample may be carry-over from other donors' samples. The V and J genes are TRBV28 and TRBJ1-5, with no confidently assigned D gene. Sequenced here: whole blood, sampled in connection with sensitization to the hapten diphenylcyclopropenone (DPC). The DNA reads as follows: TGTGCCAGCAGTTTAGGTTCTTCATATCAGCCCCAGCATTTT. Its translation is CASSLGSSYQPQHF. Beyond the CDR3, the reference TRBV28 and TRBJ1-5 genes provide the residues; the full variable domain reads: DVKVTQSSRYLVKRTGEKVFLECVQDMDHENMFWYRQDPGLGLRLIYFSYDVKMKEKGDIPEGYSVSREKKERFSLILESASTNQTSMYLCASSLGSSYQPQHFGDGTRLSIL.